These 8 T cell receptor beta chains came from one sample sequenced in a study of radiotherapy plus CTLA-4 blockade in lung cancer (dated by TCRdb to 2016 to 2019). Libraries were made using the immunoSEQ multiplex PCR assay. The table was pulled from immuneACCESS by TCRdb, which kept in-frame rearrangements only. Such tables lose some clones; where checked, under half of the loss comes from unresolved V genes, and the rest has no known cause. The sample table holds 90,000 to 100,000 clones, of which about 86% were seen once. The ten largest clonotypes hold nearly 5% of the sample. The sequencing here drew on peripheral blood, taken from a patient treated with radiotherapy plus ipilimumab. The source of these receptors is a human donor with non-small cell lung cancer that progressed on radiotherapy plus ipilimumab.

V usage is TRBV7-2 and J usage is TRBJ2-7, with D possibly called TRBD1 or TRBD2 (6 bases each). This CDR3 is 15 amino acids long. Trimming stripped 2 bases from V and 2 bases from J, with 13 bases between. Germline V gene lookup returns CDR1 SGHTA and CDR2 FQGNSA. The chain's CDR3 is CASSLFRGRAYEQYF. The CDR3 nucleotides are TGTGCCAGCAGCTTATTCCGGGGGCGCGCCTACGAGCAGTACTTC. The full variable domain, with the rest looked up from reference TRBV7-2 and TRBJ2-7, is GAGVSQSPSNKVTEKGKDVELRCDPISGHTALYWYRQSLGQGLEFLIYFQGNSAPDKSGLPSDRFSAERTGGSVSTLTIQRTQQEDSAVYLCASSLFRGRAYEQYFGPGTRLTVT.

The chain employs TRBV10-2 and TRBJ2-5; a weak D match, TRBD1 (5 bases). The end of the DNA is better explained by TRBJ2-7, so the J call may be wrong. CDR1 is WSHSY and CDR2 is SAAADI in the germline V gene. The CDR3 is 16 residues long. CDR3 protein: CASSEAGAQSSYEQYF. The CDR3 DNA is TGCGCCAGCAGTGAAGCTGGGGCGCAAAGCTCCTACGAGCAGTACTTC.

Comment on this clone: In the same sample, other DNA sequences code for this CDR3. This chain uses TRBV30 with TRBJ1-1; no definite D call. Trimming stripped 5 bases from V and 1 base from J, with 5 bases between. Looked up from germline, CDR1 is GTSNPN and CDR2 is SVGIG (reference sequence). The CDR3 has 11 residues. CDR3 sequence reads: CAWSRNTEAFF. Written as DNA, the CDR3 is TGTGCCTGGTCCCGGAACACTGAAGCTTTCTTT.

The chain carries TRBV19 and TRBJ1-2; weak D call: TRBD1 (6 bases). V was cut by 4 bases and J by 6 bases, with 15 bases left in between. The germline gives CDR1 LNHDA, CDR2 SQIVND (reference sequence). The CDR3 spans 14 residues. The DNA of the CDR3 is TGTGCCAGTAGTAAACAGGGTGCGGGAAATGGCTACACCTTC. Translating gives CASSKQGAGNGYTF.

Worth noting for this clone: The same CDR3 is also encoded by other DNA sequences in this sample. The chain has TRBV27 and TRBJ1-5; tentatively, D is TRBD1 (5 bases). Trimming pared 3 bases from V and 6 bases from J, leaving 9 bases between. The CDR3 sequence is 13 residues long. Germline CDR1 and CDR2: MNHEY and SMNVEV (reference sequence). The CDR3 DNA reads as TGTGCCAGCAGTTTGCTGGGGGGTCAGCCCCAGCATTTT. Protein product: CASSLLGGQPQHF.

V and J are TRBV28 and TRBJ1-1, with a weak D call TRBD1 (5 bases). Germline values: CDR1 MDHEN, CDR2 SYDVKM. V was shortened by 5 bases and J by 1 base, with 14 bases between the two germline ends. There are 15 residues in the CDR3. The CDR3 DNA reads as TGTGCCAGCAGTCCCTTTAGCGGGGGGAACACTGAAGCTTTCTTT. Protein sequence: CASSPFSGGNTEAFF. The whole variable domain, filled in from reference TRBV28 and TRBJ1-1, reads DVKVTQSSRYLVKRTGEKVFLECVQDMDHENMFWYRQDPGLGLRLIYFSYDVKMKEKGDIPEGYSVSREKKERFSLILESASTNQTSMYLCASSPFSGGNTEAFFGQGTRLTVV.

The chain has TRBV4-1 and TRBJ1-2, with a possible D match to TRBD1 (6 bases). Looked up from germline, CDR1 is MGHRA and CDR2 is YSYEKL. This CDR3 has 18 residues. V was shortened by 0 bases and J by 8 bases, with 25 bases between the two germline ends. CDR3: CASSQDWRTVGLAGGYTF. CDR3 bases: TGCGCCAGCAGCCAAGATTGGCGGACAGTGGGTCTGGCGGGGGGCTACACCTTC.

In this sample, this clone turned up once. The chain recombines TRBV6-6 with TRBJ1-2; 10 positions match TRBD1. CDR1 is MNHNY and CDR2 is SVGAGI in the germline V gene (reference sequence). This CDR3 is built from 13 residues. V lost 6 bases to trimming and J lost 8 bases; unmatched junction nucleotides: 6. In DNA form, the CDR3 reads TGTGCCAGCAGCACCGGGACAGGGGAAGGCTACACCTTC. It encodes CASSTGTGEGYTF.